This TCR beta chain was retrieved from a study of blood T cell repertoires in COVID-19. The CDR3 loop spans 12 amino acids. The germline gives CDR1 SNHLY, CDR2 FYNNEI. V was pared by 5 bases and J by 6 bases, with 8 bases between. Concerning this clone: In the same sample, other DNA sequences code for this CDR3.

The table came from immunoSEQ multiplex PCR; TCRdb's copy has only in-frame clones and leaves some out. The repertoire holds 130,000 to 150,000 clones, roughly 80% seen once, with around 10% in the top ten. V usage is TRBV2 and J usage is TRBJ1-5; D is unclear. The source is a man in his fifties who had recovered from COVID-19. The sequenced sample consisted of PBMCs or T cells enriched from blood (not recorded which). The CDR3 loop is CASSPPGQPQHF. DNA of the CDR3: TGTGCCAGCAGTCCCCCCGGTCAGCCCCAGCATTTT.